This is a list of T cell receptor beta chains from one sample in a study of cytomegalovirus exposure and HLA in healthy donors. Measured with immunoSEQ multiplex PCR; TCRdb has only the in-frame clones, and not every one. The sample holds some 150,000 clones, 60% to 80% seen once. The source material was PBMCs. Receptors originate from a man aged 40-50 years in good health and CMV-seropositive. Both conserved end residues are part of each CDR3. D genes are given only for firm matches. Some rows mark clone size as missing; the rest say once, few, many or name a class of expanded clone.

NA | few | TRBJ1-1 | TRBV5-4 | TGTGCCAGCAGCGAGAGGAACACTGAAGCTTTCTTT | CASSERNTEAFF
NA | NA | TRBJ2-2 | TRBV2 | TGTGCCAGCAGTGATGCGCTGATGAACACCGGGGAGCTGTTTTTT | CASSDALMNTGELFF
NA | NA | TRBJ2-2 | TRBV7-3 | TGTGCCAGCAGCTTACGACGGGGGACCGGGGAGCTGTTTTTT | CASSLRRGTGELFF
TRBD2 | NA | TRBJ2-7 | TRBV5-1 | TGCGCCAGCAGCTGGGGCAGCGGGAGTACCTACGAGCAGTACTTC | CASSWGSGSTYEQYF
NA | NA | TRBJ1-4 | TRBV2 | TGTGCCAGCAGTGACCCGACAGGCCCTAATGAAAAACTGTTTTTT | CASSDPTGPNEKLFF
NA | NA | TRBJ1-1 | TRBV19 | TGTGCCAGTGGCCCCCAGGGAGGGACTGAAGCTTTCTTT | CASGPQGGTEAFF
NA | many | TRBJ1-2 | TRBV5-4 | TGTGCCAGCGCGCGCTTCTCCGAACGGGGAGGCTACACCTTC | CASARFSERGGYTF
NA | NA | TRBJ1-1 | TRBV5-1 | TGCGCCAGCAGCTTGGAACCCACAGGTGGGAACACTGAAGCTTTCTTT | CASSLEPTGGNTEAFF
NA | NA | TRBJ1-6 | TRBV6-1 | TGTGCCAGCAGTGAATTAGATGGACACCGGTTTAATTCACCCCTCCACTTT | CASSELDGHRFNSPLHF
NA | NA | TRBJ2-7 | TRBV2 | TGTGCCAGCGTCAGATCGGGGGAGCAGTACTTC | CASVRSGEQYF
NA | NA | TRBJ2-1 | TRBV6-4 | NA | CASSDFRGEQFF
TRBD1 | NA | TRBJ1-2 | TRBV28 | TGTGCCAGCAGTGGACAGGGCTTATTCAACTATGGCTACACCTTC | CASSGQGLFNYGYTF
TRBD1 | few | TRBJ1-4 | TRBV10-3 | TGTGCCACGCGACAGGGCTTAGGCGAAAAACTGTTTTTT | CATRQGLGEKLFF
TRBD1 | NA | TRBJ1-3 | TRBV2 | TGTGCCAGTATGACAGGGCCTGGAAACACCATATATTTT | CASMTGPGNTIYF
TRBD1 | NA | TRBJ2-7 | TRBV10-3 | TGTGCCATCAGTGAGTCACCGGGACAGACCTACGAGCAGTACTTC | CAISESPGQTYEQYF
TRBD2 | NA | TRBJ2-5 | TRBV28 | TGTGCCAGCAGTAGAGGACTAGCGGGAGTCCAAGAGACCCAGTACTTC | CASSRGLAGVQETQYF
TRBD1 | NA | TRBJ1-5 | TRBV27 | TGTGCCAGCAGTTCCGGGACAGCCCGACAGCCCCAGCATTTT | CASSSGTARQPQHF
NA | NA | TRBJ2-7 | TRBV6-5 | TGTGCCAGCAGTTCCCCCTCACAGGTCTTCGAGCAGTACTTC | CASSSPSQVFEQYF
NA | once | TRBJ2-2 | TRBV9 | TGTGCCAGCAGCGTAGGGGCAGCCGCGAACACCGGGGAGCTGTTTTTT | CASSVGAAANTGELFF
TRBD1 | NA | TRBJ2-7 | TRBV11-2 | TGTGCCAGCAGCTGGCAAGGGACAGGGGTTTCCTACGAGCAGTACTTC | CASSWQGTGVSYEQYF
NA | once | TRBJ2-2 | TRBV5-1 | TGCGCCAGCAGCGTCAGGCCGAACACCGGGGAGCTGTTTTTT | CASSVRPNTGELFF
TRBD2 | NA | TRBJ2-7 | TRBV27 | TGTGCCAGCAGCCCAAGCGGGAGAGTGGACGAGCAGTACTTC | CASSPSGRVDEQYF
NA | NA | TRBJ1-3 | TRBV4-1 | TGCGCCAGCAGCCAAGGGCAGGTTGATCTCAAGGCCACTGGAAACACCATATATTTT | CASSQGQVDLKATGNTIYF
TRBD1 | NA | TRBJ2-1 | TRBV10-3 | TGTGCCATCAGCGCCGGGACAGGTGAAAGGGAGCAGTTCTTC | CAISAGTGEREQFF
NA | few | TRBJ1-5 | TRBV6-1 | TGTGCCAGCATGGCCTTTGCAGGCGGAGGACAGCCCCAGCATTTT | CASMAFAGGGQPQHF
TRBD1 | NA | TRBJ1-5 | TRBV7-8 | TGTGCCAGCAGCCCCAGGACAGGGGGACAGCCCCAGCATTTT | CASSPRTGGQPQHF
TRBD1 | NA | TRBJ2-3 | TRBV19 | TGTGCCAGTAAAGTAGCCGGGACAGACAGAGATACGCAGTATTTT | CASKVAGTDRDTQYF
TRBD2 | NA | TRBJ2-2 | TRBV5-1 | TGCGCCAGCAGCGGGAGGGGACCCCCCACCGGGGAGCTGTTTTTT | CASSGRGPPTGELFF
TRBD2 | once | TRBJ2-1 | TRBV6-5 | TGTGCCAGCATAGGGACTAGCGGGACCTACAATGAGCAGTTCTTC | CASIGTSGTYNEQFF
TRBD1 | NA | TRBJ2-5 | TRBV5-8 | TGTGCCAGCAGCCTGACCGGCGGGACAGGACACGGGGAGACCCAGTACTTC | CASSLTGGTGHGETQYF
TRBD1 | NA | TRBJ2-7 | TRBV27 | TGTGCCAGCAGTCCCCGACAGGGGGCACAGGAGCAGTACTTC | CASSPRQGAQEQYF
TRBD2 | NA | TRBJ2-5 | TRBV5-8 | TGTGCCAGCAGCTCGGGACTAGCGGGAGTAGGAGAGACCCAGTACTTC | CASSSGLAGVGETQYF
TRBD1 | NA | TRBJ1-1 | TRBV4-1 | TGCGCCAGCAGCCAGGCTTACAGGGGGAGGACTGAAGCTTTCTTT | CASSQAYRGRTEAFF
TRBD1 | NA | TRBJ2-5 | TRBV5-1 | TGCGCCAGCAGCTTGGGGCAGGGGGCGGAGACCCAGTACTTC | CASSLGQGAETQYF